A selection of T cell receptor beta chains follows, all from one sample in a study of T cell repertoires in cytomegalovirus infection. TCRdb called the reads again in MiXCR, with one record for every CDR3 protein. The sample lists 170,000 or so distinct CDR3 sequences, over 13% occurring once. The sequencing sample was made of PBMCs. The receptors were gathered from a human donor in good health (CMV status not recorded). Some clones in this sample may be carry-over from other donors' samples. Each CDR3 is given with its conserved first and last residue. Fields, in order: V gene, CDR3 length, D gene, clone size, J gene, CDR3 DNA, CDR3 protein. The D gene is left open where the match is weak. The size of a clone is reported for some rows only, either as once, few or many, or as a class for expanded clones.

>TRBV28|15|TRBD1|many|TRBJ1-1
TGTGCCAGCAGTCCGAACAGGGGGTCGAACACTGAAGCTTTCTTT
CASSPNRGSNTEAFF
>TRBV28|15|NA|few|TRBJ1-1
TGTGCCAGCAGTCTACCCCCCGGGGTTGGGACTGAAGCTTTCTTT
CASSLPPGVGTEAFF
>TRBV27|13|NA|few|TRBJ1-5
TGTGCCAGCAGTCCCCAAAATTACCAGCCCCAGCATTTT
CASSPQNYQPQHF
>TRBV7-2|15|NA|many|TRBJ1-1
TGTGCCAGCAGATCGCCCTTTCGGTGGAACACTGAAGCTTTCTTT
CASRSPFRWNTEAFF
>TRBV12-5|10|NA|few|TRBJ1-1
TGTGCTAGTGAGGGCACTGAAGCTTTCTTT
CASEGTEAFF
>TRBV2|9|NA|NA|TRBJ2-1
TGTGCCAGCGGTGGTGAGCAGTTCTTC
CASGGEQFF
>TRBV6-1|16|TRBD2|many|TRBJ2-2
TGTGCCAGCAGGGGGGCTAGCGGGAGGGGCACCGGGGAGCTGTTTTTT
CASRGASGRGTGELFF
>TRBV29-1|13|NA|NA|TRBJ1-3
TGCAGCGCCCTGTGGGGATCTGGAAACACCATATATTTT
CSALWGSGNTIYF
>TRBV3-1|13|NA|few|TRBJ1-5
TGTGCCAGCAGCCAAGTGGGCAATCAGCCCCAGCATTTT
CASSQVGNQPQHF
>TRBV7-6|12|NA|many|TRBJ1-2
TGTGCCAGCAGAGGAACTAACTATGGCTACACCTTC
CASRGTNYGYTF
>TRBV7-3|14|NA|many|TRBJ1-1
TGTGCCAGCAGCTTAATGGGGGCTAAGACTGAAGCTTTCTTT
CASSLMGAKTEAFF
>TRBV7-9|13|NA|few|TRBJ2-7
TGTGCCAGCCTAGACACCATCTCCTACGAGCAGTACTTC
CASLDTISYEQYF
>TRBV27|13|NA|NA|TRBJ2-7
TGTGCCAGCAGTTTATCGAAGGGTCTCGAGCAGTACTTC
CASSLSKGLEQYF
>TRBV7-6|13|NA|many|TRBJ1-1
TGTGCCAGCACCAGACAGGAGGGCACTGAAGCTTTCTTT
CASTRQEGTEAFF
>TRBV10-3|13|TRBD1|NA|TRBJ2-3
TGTGCCATCAATACAGGGGTGACAGATACGCAGTATTTT
CAINTGVTDTQYF
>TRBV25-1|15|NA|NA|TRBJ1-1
TGTGCCAGCAGTGAATCGCCTGGGGCCTACACTGAAGCTTTCTTT
CASSESPGAYTEAFF
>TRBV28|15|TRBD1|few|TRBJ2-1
TGTGCCAGCAATCACAGGGCAGGGGGCTACAATGAGCAGTTCTTC
CASNHRAGGYNEQFF
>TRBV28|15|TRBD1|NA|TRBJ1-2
TGTGCCAGCAGTACCTCCGGACAGGGGACCTATGGCTACACCTTC
CASSTSGQGTYGYTF
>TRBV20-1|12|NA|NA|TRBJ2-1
TGCAGTTCCTCGGGGATTCACAATGAGCAGTTCTTC
CSSSGIHNEQFF
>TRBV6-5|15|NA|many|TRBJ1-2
TGTGCCAGCAGCCGCCCGGGCGGAGGACCCTATGGCTACACCTTC
CASSRPGGGPYGYTF
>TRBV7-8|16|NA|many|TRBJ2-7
TGTGCCAGCAGCTTAGCCACAGGGAAGGGTCCCTACGAGCAGTACTTC
CASSLATGKGPYEQYF
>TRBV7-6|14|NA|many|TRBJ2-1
TGTGCCAGCAGTTCCAGTAGAGCCAAGTTTGAGCAGTTCTTC
CASSSSRAKFEQFF
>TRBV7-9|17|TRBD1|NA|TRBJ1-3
TGTGCCAGCAGCTCAGACCTCGGACAGGCCCGGGGGAACACCATATATTTT
CASSSDLGQARGNTIYF
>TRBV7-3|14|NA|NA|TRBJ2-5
TGTGCCAGCAGCCCCCGGACAGCCCAAGAGACCCAGTACTTC
CASSPRTAQETQYF
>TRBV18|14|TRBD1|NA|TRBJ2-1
TGTGCCAGCTCACAGGACAGGGGGTACAATGAGCAGTTCTTC
CASSQDRGYNEQFF
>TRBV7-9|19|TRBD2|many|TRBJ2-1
TGTGCCAGCGTCCCCTGGTATCCCGAGCGGGGGGACTCCTACAATGAGCAGTTCTTC
CASVPWYPERGDSYNEQFF
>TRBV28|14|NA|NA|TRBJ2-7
TGTGCCAGCAGTTTTTTCATGGCACCCTACGAGCAGTACTTC
CASSFFMAPYEQYF
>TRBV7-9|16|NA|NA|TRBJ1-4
TGTGCCAGCAGCTTAGCCCCAACAGGGACGGGTGAAAAACTGTTTTTT
CASSLAPTGTGEKLFF
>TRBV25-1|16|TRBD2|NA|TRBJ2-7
TGTGCCAGCAGTGAATCTGGGACTAGCGGGGCCTACGAGCAGTACTTC
CASSESGTSGAYEQYF
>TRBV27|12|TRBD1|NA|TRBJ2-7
TGTGCCAGCAGCCGACAGGGGGGCGAGCAGTGCTTC
CASSRQGGEQCF
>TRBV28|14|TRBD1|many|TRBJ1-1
TGTGCCAGCAGCTTGGACAGGGTGAACACTGAAGCTTTCTTT
CASSLDRVNTEAFF
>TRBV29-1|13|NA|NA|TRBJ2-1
TGCAGCGTTGAAAGTTATATCTACAATGAGCAGTTCTTC
CSVESYIYNEQFF
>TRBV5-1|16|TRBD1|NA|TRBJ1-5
TGCGCCAGCAGCTTTTCGGACAGGGTTACCGATCAGCCCCAGCATTTT
CASSFSDRVTDQPQHF
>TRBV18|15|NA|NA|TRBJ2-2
TGTGCCAGCTCACCTTATCGACCCGAAACCGGGGAGCTGTTTTTT
CASSPYRPETGELFF
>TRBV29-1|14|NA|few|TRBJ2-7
TGCAGCGTTGAGGAGGGCGGTAGAGCCCACGAGCAGTACTTC
CSVEEGGRAHEQYF
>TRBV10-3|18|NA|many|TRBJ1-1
TGTGCCATCAGTGAGTTTGGGCCTCAGGCAGTTAGTAGCACTGAAGCTTTCTTT
CAISEFGPQAVSSTEAFF
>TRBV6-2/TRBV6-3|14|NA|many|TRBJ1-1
TGTGCCAGCAGTTACGACAGCGGGAACACTGAAGCTTTCTTT
CASSYDSGNTEAFF
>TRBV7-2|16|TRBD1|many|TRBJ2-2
TGTGCCAGCAGCTCGGGACAGACCTCGAACACCGGGGAGCTGTTTTTT
CASSSGQTSNTGELFF
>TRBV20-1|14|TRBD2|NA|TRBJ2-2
TGCAGTGCTAGAATGGGACTAGCGACCGGGGAGCTGTTTTTT
CSARMGLATGELFF
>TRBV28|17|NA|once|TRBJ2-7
TGTGCCAGCAGTTACCCGCCTTTTGCGGGGCTTAATAACGAGCAGTACTTC
CASSYPPFAGLNNEQYF
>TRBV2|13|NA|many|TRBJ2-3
TGTGCCAGCAGTGAAAAGGGCAAAGATACGCAGTATTTT
CASSEKGKDTQYF
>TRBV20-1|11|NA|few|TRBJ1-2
TGCAGTGCTAGAAGCATGTCCCGCTACACCTTC
CSARSMSRYTF